The 10 T cell receptor beta chains below come from one sample, sequenced in a study of molecular identifiers for immune sequencing clone quantification. Via MiXCR, TCRdb re-called the PCR reads, giving one row per CDR3 protein. The profile shows around 480,000 distinct CDR3 sequences, around a fifth of them singletons. The sample consisted of naive CD8+ T cells from blood, with Jurkat cell RNA spiked in. Specified subset: FACS-sorted CD8+CD4-CCR7+CD45RA+ naive T cells. The receptors were sampled from a human donor in good health. Some libraries in this study had Jurkat cell RNA spiked in.

The chain carries TRBV7-6 and TRBJ2-1, with D possibly being TRBD2 (6 bases). Germline-derived CDR1 and CDR2 are SGHVS and FNYEAQ. The CDR3 sequence is 19 residues long. Deletions cut 1 base from V and 0 bases from J, with 19 bases between. CDR3 DNA: TGTGCCAGCAGCTTAGAGGGGACGGCGGGGACGATCTCCTACAATGAGCAGTTCTTC. Its protein is CASSLEGTAGTISYNEQFF. Based on the CDR3 plus reference TRBV7-6 and TRBJ2-1, the full variable domain is GAGVSQSPRYKVTKRGQDVALRCDPISGHVSLYWYRQALGQGPEFLTYFNYEAQQDKSGLPNDRFSAERPEGSISTLTIQRTEQRDSAMYRCASSLEGTAGTISYNEQFFGPGTRLTVL.

The chain has TRBV20-1 and TRBJ2-6; 8 nucleotides line up with TRBD2. V trimming: 6 bases; J trimming: 0 bases; junction bases outside the gene matches: 16. The CDR3 is 19 amino acids. Per germline, CDR1 DFQATT and CDR2 SNEGSKA (reference sequence). CDR3 loop: CSALGGSGTSFSGANVLTF. CDR3 in DNA: TGCAGTGCCCTCGGCGGCTCAGGGACTAGTTTCTCTGGGGCCAACGTCCTGACTTTC.

This chain joins TRBV29-1 and TRBJ2-3, with D tentatively TRBD1 (5 bases). The CDR3 consists of 12 residues. Germline CDR1 and CDR2: SQVTM and ANQGSEA. V lost 4 bases, J lost 2 bases, and 7 bases lay in between. CDR3 amino acids: CSVVDITDTQYF. CDR3 DNA: TGCAGCGTTGTGGACATCACAGATACGCAGTATTTT.

The CDR3 loop is CASSYSASGTLGATDTQYF. The CDR3 DNA follows: TGTGCCAGCAGTTACTCGGCTAGCGGGACCCTAGGGGCCACAGATACGCAGTATTTT. The gene calls are TRBV6-6 and TRBJ2-3; the match to TRBD2 covers 9 bases. The germline V gene has CDR1 MNHNY and CDR2 SVGAGI (reference sequence). J was trimmed by 2 bases and V by 0 bases; bases with no gene match: 12. The CDR3 sequence is 19 residues long.

The chain links TRBV7-2 to TRBJ1-1, with a tentative D call TRBD1 (5 bases). V was shortened by 1 base and J by 1 base, with 10 bases between the two germline ends. The CDR3 consists of 15 residues. Per the germline V gene, CDR1 is SGHTA and CDR2 is FQGNSA. CDR3 region: CASSLVTDPNTEAFF. The CDR3 DNA is TGTGCCAGCAGCTTAGTGACAGACCCGAACACTGAAGCTTTCTTT. The whole variable domain, remainder taken from reference TRBV7-2 and TRBJ1-1, is GAGVSQSPSNKVTEKGKDVELRCDPISGHTALYWYRQSLGQGLEFLIYFQGNSAPDKSGLPSDRFSAERTGGSVSTLTIQRTQQEDSAVYLCASSLVTDPNTEAFFGQGTRLTVV.

This clonotype was seen a handful of times. The rearrangement uses TRBV3-1 and TRBJ1-3, with 9 bases aligning to TRBD1. Germline loops: CDR1 LGHDT, CDR2 YNNKEL (reference sequence). This CDR3 spans 17 amino acids. After removal of 4 bases from V and 0 bases from J, the junction contained 7 bases not matched to a gene. The DNA of the CDR3 is TGTGCCAGCAGCCGGACGACAGGGGGAAGCTCTGGAAACACCATATATTTT. Translation: CASSRTTGGSSGNTIYF.

The CDR3 nucleotides are TGTGCCAGCAGCTTGGACAGGGAATTCATGAACACTGAAGCTTTCTTT. This encodes CASSLDREFMNTEAFF. The chain joins TRBV7-9 to TRBJ1-1; TRBD1 matches at 8 bases. V lost 3 bases and J lost 0; bases outside the gene matches: 6. The germline V gene encodes CDR1 SEHNR and CDR2 FQNEAQ (reference sequence). There are 16 residues in the CDR3. Filled out from reference TRBV7-9 and TRBJ1-1, the complete variable domain reads DTGVSQNPRHKITKRGQNVTFRCDPISEHNRLYWYRQTLGQGPEFLTYFQNEAQLEKSRLLSDRFSAERPKGSFSTLEIQRTEQGDSAMYLCASSLDREFMNTEAFFGQGTRLTVV.

The rearrangement links TRBV27 to TRBJ2-5; D gene ambiguous. The CDR3 runs 15 residues. CDR1 is MNHEY, CDR2 SMNVEV, per germline (reference sequence). V was clipped by 6 bases and J by 1 base, with 15 bases between them. In DNA form, the CDR3 reads TGTGCCAGCAGCTTCTGGGGTAATGCCCAAGAGACCCAGTACTTC. Amino acid sequence: CASSFWGNAQETQYF.

The chain couples TRBV14 to TRBJ2-1; 8 nucleotides line up with TRBD2. The CDR3 covers 13 residues. Germline V gene data show CDR1 as SGHDN and CDR2 as FVKESK. With 3 bases clipped from V and 14 bases from J, the junction kept 9 bases outside the gene matches. CDR3 sequence: CASSQTGTSPEFF. The CDR3 bases are TGTGCCAGCAGCCAGACCGGGACTAGTCCCGAGTTCTTC.

This clonotype was observed many times. V usage is TRBV9 and J usage is TRBJ2-3; 7 bases match TRBD2. V was clipped by 4 bases and J by 6 bases; unmatched bases: 11. Germline values: CDR1 SGDLS, CDR2 YYNGEE. The CDR3 length is 15 residues. The CDR3 DNA reads as TGTGCCAGCAGCCTAGGGAACGGGGGGTATGATACGCAGTATTTT. Its translation is CASSLGNGGYDTQYF.